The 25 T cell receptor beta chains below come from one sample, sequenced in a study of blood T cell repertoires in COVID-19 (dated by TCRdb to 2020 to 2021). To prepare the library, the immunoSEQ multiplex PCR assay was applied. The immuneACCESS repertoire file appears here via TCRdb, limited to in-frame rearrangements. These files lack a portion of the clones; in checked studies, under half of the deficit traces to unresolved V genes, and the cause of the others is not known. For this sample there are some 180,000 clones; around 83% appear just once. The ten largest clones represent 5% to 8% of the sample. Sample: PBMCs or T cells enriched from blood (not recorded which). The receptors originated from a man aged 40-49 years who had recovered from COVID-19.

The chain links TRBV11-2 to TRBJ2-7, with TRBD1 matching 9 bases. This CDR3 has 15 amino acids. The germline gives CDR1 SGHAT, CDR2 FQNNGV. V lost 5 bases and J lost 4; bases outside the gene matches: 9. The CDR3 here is CASSTGTGTPYEQYF. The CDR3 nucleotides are TGTGCCAGCAGCACCGGGACAGGGACGCCTTACGAGCAGTACTTC.

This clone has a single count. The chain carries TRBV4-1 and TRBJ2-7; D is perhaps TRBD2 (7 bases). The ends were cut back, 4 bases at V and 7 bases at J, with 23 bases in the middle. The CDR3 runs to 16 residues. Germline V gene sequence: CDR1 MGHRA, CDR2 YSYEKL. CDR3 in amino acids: CASSLKGGGHNGEQYF. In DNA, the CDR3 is TGCGCCAGCAGCCTAAAGGGCGGGGGACACAACGGGGAGCAGTACTTC.

CDR3 amino acids: CASSFPGGEAFF. CDR3 coding DNA: TGTGCCAGCAGCTTTCCGGGGGGTGAAGCTTTCTTT. This chain joins TRBV5-8 and TRBJ1-1, with a possible D match to TRBD1 (5 bases). Deletions cut 2 bases from V and 7 bases from J, with 9 bases between. CDR1 is SGHTS and CDR2 is YDEGEE in the germline V gene. The CDR3 sequence is 12 residues long.

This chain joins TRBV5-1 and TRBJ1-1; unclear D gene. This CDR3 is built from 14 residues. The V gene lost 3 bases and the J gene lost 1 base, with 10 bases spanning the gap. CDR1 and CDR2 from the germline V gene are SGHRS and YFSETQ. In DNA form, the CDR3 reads TGCGCCAGCAGCTGGACTACAGCGAACACTGAAGCTTTCTTT. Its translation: CASSWTTANTEAFF. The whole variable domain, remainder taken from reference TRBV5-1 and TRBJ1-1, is KAGVTQTPRYLIKTRGQQVTLSCSPISGHRSVSWYQQTPGQGLQFLFEYFSETQRNKGNFPGRFSGRQFSNSRSEMNVSTLELGDSALYLCASSWTTANTEAFFGQGTRLTVV.

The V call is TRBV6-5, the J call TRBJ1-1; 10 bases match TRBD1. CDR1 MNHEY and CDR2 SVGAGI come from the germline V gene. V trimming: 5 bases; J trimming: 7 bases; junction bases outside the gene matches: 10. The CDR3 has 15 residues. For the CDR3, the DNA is TGTGCCAGCAGTCCGAGGACAGGGGGAATTGATGAAGCTTTCTTT. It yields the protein CASSPRTGGIDEAFF.

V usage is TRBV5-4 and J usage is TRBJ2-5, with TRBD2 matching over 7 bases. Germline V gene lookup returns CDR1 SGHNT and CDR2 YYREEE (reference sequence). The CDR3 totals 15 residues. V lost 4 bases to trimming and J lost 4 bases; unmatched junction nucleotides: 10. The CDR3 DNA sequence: TGTGCCAGCAGCGGCCCGGGACTACTAAGAGAGACCCAGTACTTC. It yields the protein CASSGPGLLRETQYF.

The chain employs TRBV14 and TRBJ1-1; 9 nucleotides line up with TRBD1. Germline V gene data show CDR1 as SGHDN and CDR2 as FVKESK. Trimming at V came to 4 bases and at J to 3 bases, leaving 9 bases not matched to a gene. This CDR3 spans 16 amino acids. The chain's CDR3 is CASSPDRGVVHTEAFF. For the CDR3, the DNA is TGTGCCAGCAGCCCCGACAGGGGGGTGGTTCACACTGAAGCTTTCTTT. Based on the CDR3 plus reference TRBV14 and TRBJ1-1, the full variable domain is EAGVTQFPSHSVIEKGQTVTLRCDPISGHDNLYWYRRVMGKEIKFLLHFVKESKQDESGMPNNRFLAERTGGTYSTLKVQPAELEDSGVYFCASSPDRGVVHTEAFFGQGTRLTVV.

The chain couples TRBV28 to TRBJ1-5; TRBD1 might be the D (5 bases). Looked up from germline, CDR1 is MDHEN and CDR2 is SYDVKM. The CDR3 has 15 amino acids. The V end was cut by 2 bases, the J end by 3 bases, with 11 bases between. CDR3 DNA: TGTGCCAGCAGTTTACCAGGGTCTAACAATCAGCCCCAGCATTTT. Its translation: CASSLPGSNNQPQHF.

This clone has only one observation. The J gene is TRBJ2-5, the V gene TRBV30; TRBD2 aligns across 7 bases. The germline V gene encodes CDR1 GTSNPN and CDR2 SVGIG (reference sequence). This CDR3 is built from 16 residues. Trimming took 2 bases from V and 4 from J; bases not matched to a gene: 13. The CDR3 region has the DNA TGTGCCTGGAGTAAGGGCAGGGAGGGCGTGGGAGAGACCCAGTACTTC. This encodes CAWSKGREGVGETQYF.

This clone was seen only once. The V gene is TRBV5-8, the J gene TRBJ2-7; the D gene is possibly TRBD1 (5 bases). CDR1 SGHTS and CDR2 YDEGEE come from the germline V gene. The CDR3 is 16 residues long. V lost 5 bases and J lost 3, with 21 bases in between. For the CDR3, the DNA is TGTGCCAGCAGTATGGGAAGACAGTGGGTAAACTACGAGCAGTACTTC. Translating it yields CASSMGRQWVNYEQYF.

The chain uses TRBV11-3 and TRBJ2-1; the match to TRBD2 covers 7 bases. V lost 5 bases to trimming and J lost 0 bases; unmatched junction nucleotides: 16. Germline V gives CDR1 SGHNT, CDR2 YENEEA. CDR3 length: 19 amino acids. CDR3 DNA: TGTGCCAGCAGCCTCAGTTCCCGGGGGGTCCCCAGCTCCTACAATGAGCAGTTCTTC. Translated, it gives CASSLSSRGVPSSYNEQFF. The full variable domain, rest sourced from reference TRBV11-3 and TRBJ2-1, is EAGVVQSPRYKIIEKKQPVAFWCNPISGHNTLYWYLQNLGQGPELLIRYENEEAVDDSQLPKDRFSAERLKGVDSTLKIQPAELGDSAVYLCASSLSSRGVPSSYNEQFFGPGTRLTVL.

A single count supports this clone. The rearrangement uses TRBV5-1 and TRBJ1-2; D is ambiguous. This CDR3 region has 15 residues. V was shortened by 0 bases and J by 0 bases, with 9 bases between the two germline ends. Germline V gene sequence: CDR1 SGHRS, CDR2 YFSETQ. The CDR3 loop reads CASSLGRVSNYGYTF. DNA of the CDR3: TGCGCCAGCAGCTTGGGGCGGGTATCTAACTATGGCTACACCTTC.

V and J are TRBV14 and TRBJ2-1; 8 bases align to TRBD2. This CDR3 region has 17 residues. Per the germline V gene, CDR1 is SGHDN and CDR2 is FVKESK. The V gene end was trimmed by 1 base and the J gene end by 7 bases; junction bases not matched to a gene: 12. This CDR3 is CASSQVGTGGPKNEQFF. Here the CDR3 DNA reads TGTGCCAGCAGCCAAGTGGGGACGGGAGGGCCGAAGAATGAGCAGTTCTTC.

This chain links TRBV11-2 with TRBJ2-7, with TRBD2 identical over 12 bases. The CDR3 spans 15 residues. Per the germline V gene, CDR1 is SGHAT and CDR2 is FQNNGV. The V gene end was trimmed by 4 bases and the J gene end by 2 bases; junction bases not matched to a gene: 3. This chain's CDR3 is CASSSSSGRAYEQYF. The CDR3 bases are TGTGCCAGCAGCTCGTCTAGCGGGAGGGCCTACGAGCAGTACTTC.

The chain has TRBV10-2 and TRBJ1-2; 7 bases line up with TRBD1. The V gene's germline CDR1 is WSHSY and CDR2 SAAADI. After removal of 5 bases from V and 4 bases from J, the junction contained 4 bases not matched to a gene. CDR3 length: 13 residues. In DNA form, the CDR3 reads TGCGCCAGCAGTCCGGGGGACAGCTATGGCTACACCTTC. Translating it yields CASSPGDSYGYTF.

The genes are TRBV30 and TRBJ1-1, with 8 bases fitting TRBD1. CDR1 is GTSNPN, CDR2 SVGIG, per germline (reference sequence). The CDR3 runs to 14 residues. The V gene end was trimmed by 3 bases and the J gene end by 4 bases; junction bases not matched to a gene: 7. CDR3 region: CAWRQDRGSTEAFF. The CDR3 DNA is TGTGCCTGGAGGCAAGACAGGGGTAGCACTGAAGCTTTCTTT.

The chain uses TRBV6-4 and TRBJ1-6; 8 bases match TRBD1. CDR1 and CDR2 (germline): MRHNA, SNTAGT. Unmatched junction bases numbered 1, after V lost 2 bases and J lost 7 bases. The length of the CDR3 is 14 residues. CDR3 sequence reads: CASSDRQGNSPLHF. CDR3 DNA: TGTGCCAGCAGTGACCGACAGGGGAATTCACCCCTCCACTTT.

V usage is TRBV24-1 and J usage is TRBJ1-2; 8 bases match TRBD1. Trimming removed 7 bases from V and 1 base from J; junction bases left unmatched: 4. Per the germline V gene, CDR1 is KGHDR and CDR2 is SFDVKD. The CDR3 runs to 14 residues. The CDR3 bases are TGTGCCACCAGAGGACAGGGAGATAACTATGGCTACACCTTC. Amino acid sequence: CATRGQGDNYGYTF.

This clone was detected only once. As DNA, the CDR3 is TGTGCCAGCAGTGCCTACAATCAGCCCCAGCATTTT. Its translation: CASSAYNQPQHF. J is TRBJ1-5 and V is TRBV2; D unclear. Trimming stripped 4 bases from V and 3 bases from J, with 4 bases between. Germline values: CDR1 SNHLY, CDR2 FYNNEI. This CDR3 comprises 12 residues.

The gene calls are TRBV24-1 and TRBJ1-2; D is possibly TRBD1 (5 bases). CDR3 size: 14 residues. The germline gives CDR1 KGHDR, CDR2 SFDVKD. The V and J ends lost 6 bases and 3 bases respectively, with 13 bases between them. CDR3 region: CATSSGASDYGYTF. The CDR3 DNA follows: TGTGCCACCAGTTCTGGGGCTAGCGACTATGGCTACACCTTC.

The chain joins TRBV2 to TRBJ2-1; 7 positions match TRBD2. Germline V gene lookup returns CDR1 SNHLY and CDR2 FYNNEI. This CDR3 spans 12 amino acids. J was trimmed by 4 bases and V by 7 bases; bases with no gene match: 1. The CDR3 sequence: CASMGGYNEQFF. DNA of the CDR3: TGTGCCAGCATGGGGGGGTACAATGAGCAGTTCTTC.

The CDR3 DNA follows: TGTGCCAGCAGCTACCGGCGGCTAGCGGGGGACGAGCAGTACTTC. It encodes CASSYRRLAGDEQYF. The chain uses TRBV7-8 and TRBJ2-7, with 10 bases matching TRBD2. This CDR3 is built from 15 residues. Germline values: CDR1 SGHVS, CDR2 FQNEAQ. The V segment lost 4 bases and the J segment 5 bases; nucleotides outside the gene matches: 8. Full variable domain (rest looked up from reference TRBV7-8 and TRBJ2-7): GAGVSQSPRYKVAKRGQDVALRCDPISGHVSLFWYQQALGQGPEFLTYFQNEAQLDKSGLPSDRFFAERPEGSVSTLKIQRTQQEDSAVYLCASSYRRLAGDEQYFGPGTRLTVT.

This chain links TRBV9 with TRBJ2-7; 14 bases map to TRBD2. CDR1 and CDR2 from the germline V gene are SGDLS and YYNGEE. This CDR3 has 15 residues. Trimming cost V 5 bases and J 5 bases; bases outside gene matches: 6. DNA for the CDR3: TGTGCCAGCAGTGGGACTAGCGGGGGTAACCACGAGCAGTACTTC. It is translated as CASSGTSGGNHEQYF.

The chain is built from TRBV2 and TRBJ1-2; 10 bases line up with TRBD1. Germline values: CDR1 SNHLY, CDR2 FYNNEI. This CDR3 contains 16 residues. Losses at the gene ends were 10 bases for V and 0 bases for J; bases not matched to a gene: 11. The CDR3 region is CATETGTGASNYGYTF. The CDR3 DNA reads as TGTGCCACCGAGACCGGGACAGGGGCTTCTAACTATGGCTACACCTTC. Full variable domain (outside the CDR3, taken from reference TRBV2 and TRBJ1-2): EPEVTQTPSHQVTQMGQEVILRCVPISNHLYFYWYRQILGQKVEFLVSFYNNEISEKSEIFDDQFSVERPDGSNFTLKIRSTKLEDSAMYFCATETGTGASNYGYTFGSGTRLTVV.

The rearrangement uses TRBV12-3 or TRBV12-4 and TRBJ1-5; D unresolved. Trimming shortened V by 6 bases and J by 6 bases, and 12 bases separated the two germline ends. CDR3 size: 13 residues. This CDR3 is CASSARGGQPQHF. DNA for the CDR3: TGTGCCAGCAGCGCTCGCGGTGGTCAGCCCCAGCATTTT.